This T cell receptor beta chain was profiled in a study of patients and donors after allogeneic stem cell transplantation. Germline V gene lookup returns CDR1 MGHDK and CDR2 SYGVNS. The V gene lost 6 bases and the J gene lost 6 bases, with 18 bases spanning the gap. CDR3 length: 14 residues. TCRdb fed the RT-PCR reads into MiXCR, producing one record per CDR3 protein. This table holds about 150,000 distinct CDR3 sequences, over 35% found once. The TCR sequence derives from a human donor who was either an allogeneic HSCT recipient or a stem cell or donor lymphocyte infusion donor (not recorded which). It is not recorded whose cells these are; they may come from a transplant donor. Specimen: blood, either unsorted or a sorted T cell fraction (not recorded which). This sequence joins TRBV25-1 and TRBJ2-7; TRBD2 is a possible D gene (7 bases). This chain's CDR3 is CASSPLARGREQYF. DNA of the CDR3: TGTGCCAGCAGCCCTTTGGCGCGGGGGCGCGAGCAGTACTTC.